These 21 T cell receptor beta chains share one sample of origin, sequenced in a study of T-cell memory formation after mild COVID-19. TCRdb re-analysed the 5' RACE reads in MiXCR, keeping a single row per CDR3 protein. The table has around 510,000 distinct CDR3 sequences, less than 25% seen once. The sequencing sample was made of PBMCs or a T cell subset sorted from them (not recorded which). These receptors all stem from an adult woman who had mild COVID-19 (a few samples of this study predate the infection). Cell type and time point are not known.

The gene calls are TRBV4-1 and TRBJ2-3, with 8 bases identical to TRBD2. The CDR3 is made up of 14 amino acids. The V and J ends lost 4 bases and 7 bases, in that order; junction bases with no gene match: 7. Germline CDR1 and CDR2: MGHRA and YSYEKL. The chain's CDR3 is CASSPGGGRNTQYF. The CDR3 DNA follows: TGCGCCAGCAGCCCCGGGGGGGGCCGTAATACGCAGTATTTT.

This clonotype was recorded only once. The chain uses TRBV12-3 or TRBV12-4 and TRBJ1-5; TRBD1 might be the D (6 bases). The V and J ends lost 2 bases and 5 bases respectively, with 13 bases between them. The CDR3 totals 15 residues. As DNA, the CDR3 is TGTGCCAGCAGTTTAAGGGGGGCGGTTGATCAGCCCCAGCATTTT. Translating it yields CASSLRGAVDQPQHF.

This clonotype appeared a few times. The chain combines TRBV6-6 with TRBJ1-1; no definite D call. V was cut by 7 bases and J by 5 bases, with 8 bases left in between. This CDR3 spans 11 amino acids. CDR1 and CDR2 from the germline V gene are MNHNY and SVGAGI (reference sequence). CDR3 sequence reads: CASTTGTEAFF. CDR3 coding DNA: TGTGCCAGCACCACCGGAACTGAAGCTTTCTTT.

Comment on this clonotype: One junction end does not reproduce the germline sequence, and a read error may be involved. The genes are TRBV29-1 and TRBJ2-1, with TRBD2 identical over 8 bases. Germline CDR1 reads SQVTM; CDR2 reads ANQGSEA. The CDR3 spans 13 residues. The CDR3 sequence is CSVVGLASNEQLF. The DNA for the CDR3 is TGCAGCGTTGTCGGACTAGCCTCCAATGAGCAGTTATTC.

There are a few counts of this clonotype. The chain is built from TRBV19 and TRBJ1-2; D uncertain. Per the germline V gene, CDR1 is LNHDA and CDR2 is SQIVND (reference sequence). V was clipped by 3 bases and J by 2 bases, with 10 bases between them. The CDR3 extends over 14 amino acids. CDR3 in DNA: TGTGCCAGTAGTATCGGGTTTCTCAACTATGGCTACACCTTC. This encodes CASSIGFLNYGYTF.

This clonotype was seen many times. CDR3 bases: TGTGCCAGCAGTTTCCGACTTTTGGACGAGAAGAATCAGCCCCAGCATTTT. This gives the protein CASSFRLLDEKNQPQHF. V gene TRBV28 combines with J gene TRBJ1-5, with D unresolved. The germline V gene has CDR1 MDHEN and CDR2 SYDVKM. The germline V and J ends were trimmed by 3 bases and 4 bases, with 19 bases remaining between them. CDR3 size: 17 residues.

V and J are TRBV7-2 and TRBJ1-2; no clear D. The V gene's germline CDR1 is SGHTA and CDR2 FQGNSA. The CDR3 has 13 amino acids. V gave up 2 bases and J gave up 8 bases, with 12 bases separating them. CDR3: CASSLKGSRGYTF. The DNA of the CDR3 is TGTGCCAGCAGCTTAAAAGGATCTCGCGGCTACACCTTC.

V is TRBV18 and J is TRBJ2-1, with TRBD2 identical over 7 bases. Germline CDR1 reads KGHSH; CDR2 reads LQKENI. J was trimmed by 4 bases and V by 2 bases; bases with no gene match: 8. The CDR3 is 16 residues long. The CDR3 loop reads CASSPAWLADYNEQFF. CDR3 coding DNA: TGTGCCAGCTCACCAGCGTGGCTAGCGGATTACAATGAGCAGTTCTTC.

The rearrangement uses TRBV5-5 and TRBJ1-6, with TRBD1 identical over 7 bases. CDR1 and CDR2 from the germline V gene are SGHKS and YYEKEE (reference sequence). The V gene end was trimmed by 5 bases and the J gene end by 9 bases; junction bases not matched to a gene: 17. The CDR3 loop spans 17 amino acids. CDR3 region: CASSPIQGRGPGSPLHF. In DNA, the CDR3 is TGTGCCAGCAGTCCGATACAGGGGAGGGGACCGGGTTCACCCCTCCACTTT. Drawing the rest from reference TRBV5-5 and TRBJ1-6, the complete variable domain is DAGVTQSPTHLIKTRGQQVTLRCSPISGHKSVSWYQQVLGQGPQFIFQYYEKEERGRGNFPDRFSARQFPNYSSELNVNALLLGDSALYLCASSPIQGRGPGSPLHFGNGTRLTVT.

This clonotype was picked up a small number of times. The chain combines TRBV6-9 with TRBJ2-7, with 10 bases matching TRBD1. The CDR3 spans 16 residues. The ends lost 4 bases at V and 4 bases at J; junction bases unmatched: 10. Germline V CDR1 and CDR2: MNHGY, SVAAGI. CDR3 DNA: TGTGCCAGCAGTTCCGCCCGGGACAGGGGTTCGTACGAGCAGTACTTC. Its translation: CASSSARDRGSYEQYF.

The chain employs TRBV7-8 and TRBJ2-3; 12 bases fit TRBD2. The CDR3 extends over 16 amino acids. Germline V gene sequence: CDR1 SGHVS, CDR2 FQNEAQ. V gave up 7 bases and J gave up 6 bases; unmatched junction bases: 11. CDR3 sequence (DNA): TGTGCCAGCACCCCCGCTCGACTAGCGGGGGTTGATACGCAGTATTTT. Amino acids: CASTPARLAGVDTQYF.

This chain connects TRBV5-6 to TRBJ2-1, with D possibly matching TRBD1 (6 bases). Germline values: CDR1 SGHDT, CDR2 YYEEEE. V lost 4 bases, J lost 16 bases, and 24 bases lay in between. The CDR3 extends over 14 amino acids. The DNA of the CDR3 is TGTGCCAGCAGCCCGGGCCCCTTGGTGGGGGCTCCCTTCTTC. Protein product: CASSPGPLVGAPFF. The full variable domain, in which reference TRBV5-6 and TRBJ2-1 provide the parts outside the CDR3, is DAGVTQSPTHLIKTRGQQVTLRCSPKSGHDTVSWYQQALGQGPQFIFQYYEEEERQRGNFPDRFSGHQFPNYSSELNVNALLLGDSALYLCASSPGPLVGAPFFGPGTRLTVL.

This clonotype has a handful of counts. V and J are TRBV20-1 and TRBJ1-5; D unresolved. Germline CDR1 DFQATT, CDR2 SNEGSKA (reference sequence). V was cut by 0 bases and J by 0 bases, with 3 bases left in between. The CDR3 length is 13 residues. Written as DNA, the CDR3 is TGCAGTGCTAGAGACAATAGCAATCAGCCCCAGCATTTT. Its translation: CSARDNSNQPQHF.

Ten or more counts support this clonotype. The chain carries TRBV5-1 and TRBJ2-7; 8 bases fit TRBD1. Germline values: CDR1 SGHRS, CDR2 YFSETQ. V was pared by 4 bases and J by 0 bases, with 6 bases of the junction left unmatched. The CDR3 has 15 residues. The CDR3 DNA reads TGCGCCAGCAGCCCGAGACAGGGGCCCTCCTACGAGCAGTACTTC. Translating gives CASSPRQGPSYEQYF.

The genes are TRBV3-1 and TRBJ2-7, with D possibly being TRBD1 (5 bases). The CDR3 runs to 15 residues. CDR1 is LGHDT, CDR2 YNNKEL, per germline (reference sequence). Deletions cut 2 bases from V and 5 bases from J, with 16 bases between. The CDR3: CASSQTPQGLNEQYF. The CDR3 DNA follows: TGTGCCAGCAGCCAAACCCCCCAGGGTCTTAACGAGCAGTACTTC.

This clonotype was seen repeatedly, ten times or more. The chain employs TRBV5-1 and TRBJ1-2; the match to TRBD1 covers 11 bases. With V trimmed by 0 bases and J by 11 bases, 3 bases remained unmatched. The CDR3 loop spans 13 amino acids. In germline, CDR1 is SGHRS, CDR2 YFSETQ. The CDR3 coding sequence is TGCGCCAGCAGCTTGGAAGGGACAGGGGGTTACACCTTC. Translating gives CASSLEGTGGYTF.

This clonotype came up a few times. V is TRBV2 and J is TRBJ2-7; D is perhaps TRBD1 (6 bases). CDR1 is SNHLY, CDR2 FYNNEI, per germline. The CDR3 has 14 residues. Trimming took 3 bases from V and 7 from J, leaving 16 bases between them. The DNA for the CDR3 is TGTGCCAGCAGTGAGAGGCAGGGGATTGGAGAGCAGTACTTC. Protein sequence: CASSERQGIGEQYF.

The chain couples TRBV7-8 to TRBJ1-1; D is undetermined. The V end lost 7 bases, the J end lost 0 bases, and 9 bases lay between the germline ends. Germline CDR1 reads SGHVS; CDR2 reads FQNEAQ. The CDR3 has 13 amino acids. This CDR3 reads CASTLFVNTEAFF. In DNA, the CDR3 is TGTGCCAGCACCCTTTTCGTGAACACTGAAGCTTTCTTT.

The CDR3 nucleotides read TGTGCCAGCAGCCAAATGAGTCTCCATGAGCAGTTCTTC. This encodes CASSQMSLHEQFF. The chain has TRBV3-1 and TRBJ2-1; no definite D call. Germline assignment: CDR1 LGHDT and CDR2 YNNKEL (reference sequence). Trimming left V 2 bases short and J 8 bases short, with 10 bases between. This CDR3 spans 13 amino acids.

V gene TRBV9 combines with J gene TRBJ2-7, with TRBD1 as a possible D gene (6 bases). The CDR3 sequence is 12 residues long. Trimming removed 2 bases from V and 6 bases from J, with 9 bases in between. Germline CDR1 reads SGDLS; CDR2 reads YYNGEE. For the CDR3, the DNA is TGTGCCAGCAGCGTTATAGGGGGCGAGCAGTACTTC. Its translation: CASSVIGGEQYF. Using reference TRBV9 and TRBJ2-7 for the parts outside the CDR3, the full variable domain is DSGVTQTPKHLITATGQRVTLRCSPRSGDLSVYWYQQSLDQGLQFLIQYYNGEERAKGNILERFSAQQFPDLHSELNLSSLELGDSALYFCASSVIGGEQYFGPGTRLTVT.

The V and J genes are TRBV11-3 and TRBJ1-5, with no clear D. V lost 5 bases to trimming and J lost 2 bases, with 13 bases between them. This CDR3 is 15 amino acids long. Germline CDR1 and CDR2: SGHNT and YENEEA. The CDR3 reads CASSPGPGGNQPQHF. The CDR3 nucleotides read TGTGCCAGCAGCCCCGGGCCTGGGGGCAATCAGCCCCAGCATTTT.